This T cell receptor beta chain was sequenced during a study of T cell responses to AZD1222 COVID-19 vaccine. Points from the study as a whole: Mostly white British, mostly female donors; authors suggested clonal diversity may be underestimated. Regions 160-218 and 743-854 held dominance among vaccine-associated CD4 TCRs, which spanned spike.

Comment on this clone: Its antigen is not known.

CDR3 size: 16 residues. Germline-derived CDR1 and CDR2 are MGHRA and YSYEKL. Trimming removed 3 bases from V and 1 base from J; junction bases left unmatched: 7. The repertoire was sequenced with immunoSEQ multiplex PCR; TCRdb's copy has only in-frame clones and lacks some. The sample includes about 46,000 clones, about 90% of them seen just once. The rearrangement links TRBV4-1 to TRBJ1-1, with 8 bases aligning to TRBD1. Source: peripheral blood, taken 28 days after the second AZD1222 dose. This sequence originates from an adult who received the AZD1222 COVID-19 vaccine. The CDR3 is CASSHPTGGTNTEAFF. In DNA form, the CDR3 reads TGCGCCAGCAGCCACCCAACAGGGGGTACGAACACTGAAGCTTTCTTT.